This T cell receptor (beta chain) is from a study of T cells in women clearing cervical HPV infection. Overall study context: Controls gave blood once infection was undetectable; cases at lesion identification.

Germline V gene sequence: CDR1 SGHTA, CDR2 FQGNSA. The CDR3 is made up of 15 amino acids. V lost 2 bases, J lost 4 bases, and 5 bases stayed unmatched. With respect to this clone: From the germline J gene comes the end of the CDR3, since the read stops 3 residues before it.

Clones were sequenced by immunoSEQ multiplex PCR, and TCRdb holds only the in-frame ones, with some missing. The record lists 35,000 to 45,000 clones, of which the ten most abundant hold 1.2%. The sequencing sample was made of blood buffy coat. The rearrangement uses TRBV7-2 and TRBJ2-3; 8 bases fit TRBD2. This TCR was sampled from a woman aged 18-69 years with a cervical HPV16 infection that either progressed to CIN3+ or cleared (not recorded which). The CDR3 DNA, read in part, is TGTGCCAGCAGCTTATCGGCGGGAGGATCAGATACG. Translation gives CASSLSAGGSDT. The whole CDR3 sequence is CASSLSAGGSDTQYF.